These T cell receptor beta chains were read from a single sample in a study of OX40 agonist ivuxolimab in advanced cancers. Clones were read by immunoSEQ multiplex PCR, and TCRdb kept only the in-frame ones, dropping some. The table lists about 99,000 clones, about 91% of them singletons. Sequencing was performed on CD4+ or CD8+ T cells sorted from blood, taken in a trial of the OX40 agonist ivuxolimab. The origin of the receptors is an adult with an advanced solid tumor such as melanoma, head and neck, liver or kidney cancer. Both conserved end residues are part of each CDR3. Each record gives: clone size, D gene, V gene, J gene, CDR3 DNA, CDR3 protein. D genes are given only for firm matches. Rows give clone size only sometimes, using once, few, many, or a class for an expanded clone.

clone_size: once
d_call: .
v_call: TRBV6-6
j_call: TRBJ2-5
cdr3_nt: TGTGCCAGCAGTTACACAAACTATCAAGAGACCCAGTACTTC
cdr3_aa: CASSYTNYQETQYF

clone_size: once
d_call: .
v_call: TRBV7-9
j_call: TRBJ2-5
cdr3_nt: TGTGCCAGCAGCTTAGGCCAGCGAGCAGAGACCCAGTACTTC
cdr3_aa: CASSLGQRAETQYF

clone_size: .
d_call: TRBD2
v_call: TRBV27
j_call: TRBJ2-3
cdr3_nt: TGTGCCAGCAGCCGACAGCGCGGGAGGGCCGGAGATACGCAGTATTTT
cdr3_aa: CASSRQRGRAGDTQYF

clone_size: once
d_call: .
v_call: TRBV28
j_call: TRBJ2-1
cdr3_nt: TGTGCCAGCAGGGCGGACGGCCCGACTAGGTCTGACTATGAGCAGTTCTTC
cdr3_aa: CASRADGPTRSDYEQFF

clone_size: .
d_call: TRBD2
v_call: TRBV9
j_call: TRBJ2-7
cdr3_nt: TGTGCCAGCAGTCCCCGGGTAGCGGGACCCTACGAGCAGTACTTC
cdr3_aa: CASSPRVAGPYEQYF

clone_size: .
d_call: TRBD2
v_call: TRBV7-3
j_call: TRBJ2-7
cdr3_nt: TGTGCCAGCAGCTTAGTAGCGGGAGTCCCCACCTACGAGCAGTACTTC
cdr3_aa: CASSLVAGVPTYEQYF

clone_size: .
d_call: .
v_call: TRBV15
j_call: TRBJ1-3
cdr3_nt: TGTGCCACCAGCAGAGACAGATTACCCTCTGGAAACACCATATATTTT
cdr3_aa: CATSRDRLPSGNTIYF

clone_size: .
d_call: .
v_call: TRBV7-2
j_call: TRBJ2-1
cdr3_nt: TGTGCCAGCAGCTTACGAGGGGACAACAATGAGCAGTTCTTC
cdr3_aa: CASSLRGDNNEQFF

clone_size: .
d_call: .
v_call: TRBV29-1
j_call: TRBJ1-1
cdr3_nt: TGCAGCGTTGAAGGAGGTAGAAACACTGAAGCTTTCTTT
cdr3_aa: CSVEGGRNTEAFF

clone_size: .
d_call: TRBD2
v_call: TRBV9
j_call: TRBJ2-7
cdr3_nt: TGTGCCAGCAGCGTAGGAGCGGGAGGGCCTTACTTCACCTACGAGCAGTACTTC
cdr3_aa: CASSVGAGGPYFTYEQYF

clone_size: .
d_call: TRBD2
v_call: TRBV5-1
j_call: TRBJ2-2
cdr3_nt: TGCGCCAGCAGCAGAGCGGGAAGAGCGGGAACCGGGGAGCTGTTTTTT
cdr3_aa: CASSRAGRAGTGELFF

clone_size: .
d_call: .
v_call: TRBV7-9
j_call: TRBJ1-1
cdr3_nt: TGTGCCAGCAGCCGAGACAGGTTGAACACTGAAGCTTTCTTT
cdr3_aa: CASSRDRLNTEAFF

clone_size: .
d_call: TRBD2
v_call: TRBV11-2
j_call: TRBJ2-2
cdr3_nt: TGTGCCAGCAGCCCCAGCGGGGTAGTCCAGGGCGGGGAGCTGTTTTTT
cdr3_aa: CASSPSGVVQGGELFF

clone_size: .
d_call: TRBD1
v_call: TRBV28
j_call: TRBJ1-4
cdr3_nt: TGTGCCAGCAAAACAGGGGGCGGAAAACTGTTTTTT
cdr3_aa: CASKTGGGKLFF

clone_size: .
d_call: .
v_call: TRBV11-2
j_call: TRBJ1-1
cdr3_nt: TGTGCCAGCTCCGGAAACGGTCGGGGTTTAGCTTTCTTT
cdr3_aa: CASSGNGRGLAFF